A single sample is the source of the 11 T cell receptor beta chains below, sequenced in a study of CD8 T cells in Susac syndrome. With random hexamers, reverse transcription was performed on about 0.5 to 1 ug of RNA. Using its own MiXCR run on the immunoSEQ multiplex PCR reads, TCRdb lists one record per CDR3 protein. Of roughly 80,000 distinct CDR3 sequences in the sample, approximately 94% were seen once. The sample comprised CD4+ T cells from PBMCs. The receptors were sampled from a human donor with Susac syndrome.

J is TRBJ2-4 and V is TRBV7-2; D is uncertain. This CDR3 has 12 residues. V was trimmed by 3 bases and J by 5 bases, leaving 5 bases between them. CDR1 is SGHTA, CDR2 FQGNSA, per germline. The CDR3 DNA sequence: TGTGCCAGCAGCTTGAAAGAAAACATTCAGTACTTC. Amino acid sequence: CASSLKENIQYF. The variable domain in full, with the rest retrieved from reference TRBV7-2 and TRBJ2-4, is GAGVSQSPSNKVTEKGKDVELRCDPISGHTALYWYRQSLGQGLEFLIYFQGNSAPDKSGLPSDRFSAERTGGSVSTLTIQRTQQEDSAVYLCASSLKENIQYFGAGTRLSVL.

The chain employs TRBV4-1 and TRBJ1-1, with unresolved D. In germline, CDR1 is MGHRA, CDR2 YSYEKL. CDR3 length: 13 residues. The ends were cut back, 1 base at V and 6 bases at J, with 9 bases in the middle. CDR3 DNA: TGCGCCAGCAGCCAAGGCACGGGCCCTGAAGCTTTCTTT. This translates into CASSQGTGPEAFF.

The rearrangement joins TRBV29-1 to TRBJ2-7; possible D gene TRBD2, 5 bases. The ends were cut back, 0 bases at V and 0 bases at J, with 15 bases in the middle. The germline V gene encodes CDR1 SQVTM and CDR2 ANQGSEA. CDR3 size: 16 residues. The CDR3 reads CSVEDSSLGSSYEQYF. CDR3 bases: TGCAGCGTTGAAGACTCTTCACTAGGTAGCTCCTACGAGCAGTACTTC.

This clonotype showed up just a few times. V and J are TRBV27 and TRBJ1-1; 7 nucleotides match TRBD1. The CDR3 is 12 amino acids. Trimming took 5 bases from V and 11 from J; bases not matched to a gene: 8. The germline V gene has CDR1 MNHEY and CDR2 SMNVEV (reference sequence). The CDR3 sequence: CASSPSGQRAFF. Here the CDR3 DNA reads TGTGCCAGCAGTCCATCGGGACAGAGGGCTTTCTTT.

The V call is TRBV20-1, the J call TRBJ1-2; D ambiguous. Looked up from germline, CDR1 is DFQATT and CDR2 is SNEGSKA (reference sequence). This CDR3 region has 15 residues. The V and J ends lost 1 base and 4 bases respectively, with 16 bases between them. This CDR3 is CSARGDAPRLYGYTF. As DNA, the CDR3 is TGCAGTGCTAGAGGTGACGCCCCACGGCTCTATGGCTACACCTTC.

This clonotype was counted between two and nine times. The chain couples TRBV7-2 to TRBJ2-3, with D unclear. Trimming cost V 6 bases and J 3 bases, with 13 bases left between them. The germline CDR1 and CDR2 sequences are SGHTA and FQGNSA. The CDR3 length is 14 residues. The CDR3, as DNA: TGTGCCAGCAGTCTCGGGTTAGCTACAGATACGCAGTATTTT. This translates into CASSLGLATDTQYF.

The chain uses TRBV7-2 and TRBJ2-6; weak D call: TRBD1 (5 bases). The CDR3 extends over 14 amino acids. Trimming cost V 1 base and J 5 bases, with 6 bases left between them. Germline lookup yields CDR1 SGHTA and CDR2 FQGNSA. The DNA for the CDR3 is TGTGCCAGCAGCTTAGGGGGCTGGGCCAACGTCCTGACTTTC. This encodes CASSLGGWANVLTF.

This clonotype is a singleton in its sample. The CDR3 DNA reads as TGCAGTGCTCTGGACAGGGTCGGCAATCAGCCCCAGCATTTT. Amino acid sequence: CSALDRVGNQPQHF. This chain connects TRBV20-1 to TRBJ1-5, with 8 bases matching TRBD1. The junction had 5 bases not matched to a gene; V was cut back by 5 bases and J by 2 bases. The CDR3 is made up of 14 amino acids. Germline V lookup: CDR1 DFQATT, CDR2 SNEGSKA (reference sequence).

This chain joins TRBV6-2 or TRBV6-3 and TRBJ1-5; possible D gene TRBD1, 6 bases. The germline V gene encodes CDR1 MNHEY and CDR2 SVGEGT. The CDR3 runs 14 residues. The V end was cut by 2 bases, the J end by 10 bases, with 15 bases between. The CDR3 sequence is CASSYGGTNDPQHF. CDR3 sequence (DNA): TGTGCCAGCAGTTACGGGGGCACCAATGATCCCCAGCATTTT.

The chain links TRBV30 to TRBJ2-1; TRBD1 aligns across 11 bases. In germline, CDR1 is GTSNPN, CDR2 SVGIG (reference sequence). V gave up 1 base and J gave up 1 base; unmatched junction bases: 9. The CDR3 runs to 18 residues. The CDR3 DNA sequence: TGTGCCTGGAGTGCGTTATCAGGACAGGGGGCGTCCTACAATGAGCAGTTCTTC. This gives the protein CAWSALSGQGASYNEQFF.

The chain combines TRBV7-2 with TRBJ1-6; a weak D match, TRBD1 (6 bases). The CDR3 totals 15 residues. From germline, CDR1 is SGHTA and CDR2 FQGNSA. Trimming took off 5 bases at V and 7 bases at J, with 15 bases between the two ends. The CDR3 loop reads CASSLSQGLNSPLHF. CDR3 nucleotide sequence: TGTGCCAGCAGCCTGAGTCAGGGGTTAAATTCACCCCTCCACTTT.